The clone carrying this T cell receptor (beta chain) was counted a few times. This entry is derived from a study of T cell repertoires in cytomegalovirus infection. Overall study context: Public TCR beta signature analysis indicated the presence of both CMV infection and matching HLA type.

V was clipped by 5 bases and J by 3 bases, with 14 bases between them. The length of the CDR3 is 14 residues. Per germline, CDR1 MNHEY and CDR2 SMNVEV (reference sequence). TCRdb reanalysed the reads using MiXCR and keeps one entry per CDR3 protein. This sample has a few hundred thousand distinct CDR3 sequences, with 15% to 20% found just once. The receptor was isolated from a human donor in good health (CMV status not recorded). Some clones in this sample may be carry-over from other donors' samples. The gene calls are TRBV27 and TRBJ2-7, with D possibly TRBD1 on 6 matching bases. Sequencing was performed on CD8+ T cells from PBMCs. CDR3 nucleotide sequence: TGTGCCAGCAGTCCTCGGACAGCGTTCTACGAGCAGTACTTC. Protein sequence: CASSPRTAFYEQYF.